The 10 T cell receptor beta chains presented below share a single source sample, sequenced in a study of T cell responses to AZD1222 COVID-19 vaccine. Sequenced by immunoSEQ multiplex PCR; TCRdb stores in-frame clones only, minus some. The repertoire holds about 88,000 clones, over 75% seen once, with about 5% in the top ten. This specimen consisted of peripheral blood, obtained 28 days after the second AZD1222 dose. These receptors were collected from an adult who received the AZD1222 COVID-19 vaccine.

This clone was seen just once. The chain joins TRBV10-3 to TRBJ1-5, with a tentative D call TRBD1 (6 bases). Deletions cut 7 bases from V and 0 bases from J, with 19 bases between. The germline gives CDR1 ENHRY, CDR2 SYGVKD. The CDR3 is 17 residues long. The CDR3 spells CAINKGGGWDSNQPQHF. The CDR3 nucleotides read TGTGCCATCAATAAAGGGGGAGGCTGGGATAGCAATCAGCCCCAGCATTTT.

The chain joins TRBV10-3 to TRBJ2-7; D is unresolved. This CDR3 has 15 amino acids. Trimming removed 6 bases at V and 2 bases at J, with 17 bases between. Germline V gene lookup returns CDR1 ENHRY and CDR2 SYGVKD. CDR3: CAISLAMIPAYEQYF. DNA for the CDR3: TGTGCCATCAGCCTTGCGATGATACCGGCCTACGAGCAGTACTTC.

The gene calls are TRBV6-2 or TRBV6-3 and TRBJ2-1, with TRBD2 matching over 12 bases. This CDR3 region has 17 residues. Germline CDR1 is MNHEY and CDR2 is SVGEGT. The V and J ends lost 0 bases and 7 bases, in that order; junction bases with no gene match: 7. The CDR3 sequence: CASSYSFLAGGLNEQFF. The CDR3 region has the DNA TGTGCCAGCAGTTACTCGTTCCTAGCGGGGGGGCTTAATGAGCAGTTCTTC.

This clone was observed once. This chain joins TRBV4-1 and TRBJ1-5, with D possibly TRBD1 on 6 matching bases. Trimming shortened V by 8 bases and J by 1 base, and 18 bases separated the two germline ends. The CDR3 extends over 16 amino acids. CDR1 and CDR2 from the germline V gene are MGHRA and YSYEKL. The CDR3 loop reads CASALMGGISNQPQHF. In DNA form, the CDR3 reads TGCGCCAGCGCTCTGATGGGGGGCATCAGCAATCAGCCCCAGCATTTT.

The V call is TRBV19, the J call TRBJ2-7; D uncertain. The CDR3 is made up of 14 amino acids. V shed 4 bases and J shed 5 bases, with 15 bases lying between them. The germline gives CDR1 LNHDA, CDR2 SQIVND (reference sequence). The CDR3 here is CASSKANNYNEQYF. The CDR3 region has the DNA TGTGCCAGTAGTAAGGCAAATAATTATAACGAGCAGTACTTC.

The rearrangement joins TRBV11-3 to TRBJ1-2; TRBD1 is a possible D gene (6 bases). Germline CDR1 and CDR2: SGHNT and YENEEA. The V end was cut by 1 base, the J end by 7 bases, with 19 bases between. This CDR3 contains 16 residues. In DNA, the CDR3 is TGTGCCAGCAGCTTAGTGAGGGACACCGCCCTATGTGGCTACACCTTC. It is translated as CASSLVRDTALCGYTF.

This chain links TRBV3-1 (or the pseudogene TRBV3-2) with TRBJ2-3; the match to TRBD2 covers 7 bases. The CDR3 spans 16 residues. Trimming removed 3 bases from V and 2 bases from J; junction bases left unmatched: 8. Germline V lookup: CDR1 LGHDT, CDR2 YNNKEL (reference sequence). The CDR3 region has the DNA TGTGCCAGCAGCCAGGGCCAACTAGCGAACACAGATACGCAGTATTTT. It yields the protein CASSQGQLANTDTQYF.

This chain joins TRBV12-3 or TRBV12-4 and TRBJ1-5; D not certain. The V and J ends lost 3 bases and 3 bases respectively, with 3 bases between them. The CDR3 contains 12 residues. CDR3 sequence reads: CASSLNNQPQHF. The CDR3 DNA reads as TGTGCCAGCAGTTTGAACAATCAGCCCCAGCATTTT.

V and J are TRBV18 and TRBJ2-1; 9 positions agree with TRBD2. CDR3 size: 15 residues. Unmatched junction bases numbered 2, after V lost 0 bases and J lost 5 bases. Germline V gene data show CDR1 as KGHSH and CDR2 as LQKENI. The CDR3 here is CASSPPSGGNNEQFF. CDR3 nucleotide sequence: TGTGCCAGCTCACCACCTAGCGGGGGCAACAATGAGCAGTTCTTC.

V gene TRBV10-1 combines with J gene TRBJ1-6; D uncertain. Trimming removed 2 bases from V and 6 bases from J, with 2 bases in between. Per the germline V gene, CDR1 is WNHNN and CDR2 is SYGVQD (reference sequence). The CDR3 has 12 residues. Here the CDR3 reads CASSESNSPLHF. For the CDR3, the DNA is TGCGCCAGCAGTGAGAGTAATTCACCCCTCCACTTT.